This T cell receptor (beta chain) derives from a study of T cells in Graves' hyperthyroidism and ophthalmopathy. For the study at large: Peripheral blood collection took place at initial diagnosis, before any treatment.

This clonotype was found a few times. Antigen: not known. Amplified TCR beta CDR3 regions came from RNA transcripts. First-round RT-PCR of the TCR CDR3 relied on the HTBI primer set. TCRdb reprocessed the multiplex PCR reads via MiXCR and lists one record per CDR3 protein. Among hundreds of thousands of distinct CDR3 sequences listed, 15% to 20% were seen once. The study, taken as a whole, reports: Ophthalmopathy was predicted by the model a median of approximately 6.6 months ahead of onset.

Patients were excluded for uncontrolled infection, other autoimmune disease, pregnancy or lactation. The source of the PBMCs was approximately 9.5 ml of fresh peripheral blood. Between the trimmed V and J ends, which lost 2 bases and 6 bases, there was a span of 14 bases. The length of the CDR3 is 14 residues. CDR1 SGDLS and CDR2 YYNGEE come from the germline V gene. Source material: blood. The V gene is TRBV9, the J gene TRBJ1-1; maybe TRBD1 (5 bases). The receptor was derived from a man aged 35 to 55 with Graves' ophthalmopathy. In DNA form, the CDR3 reads TGTGCCAGCAGCGTGACGGGGGACCGCCCTGAAGCTTTCTTT. Translating gives CASSVTGDRPEAFF.